This passage covers 17 T cell receptor beta chains from one sample sequenced in a study of T cells in Graves' hyperthyroidism and ophthalmopathy. Amplification yielded TCR beta CDR3 regions, with RNA transcripts as the source. An initial round of RT-PCR targeting the TCR CDR3 relied on the HTBI primer set. TCRdb itself ran the multiplex PCR reads through MiXCR, one entry per CDR3 protein. The sample contains about 690,000 distinct CDR3 sequences, 17% of which appear only once. The sequencing input was blood. Receptor source: a man aged 50 to 60 with Graves' hyperthyroidism.

The sample holds many counts of this clonotype. The chain recombines TRBV5-1 with TRBJ1-1; no reliable D call. V lost 0 bases and J lost 6, with 12 bases in between. CDR1 is SGHRS, CDR2 YFSETQ, per germline. The CDR3 consists of 14 residues. The CDR3 DNA follows: TGCGCCAGCAGCTTGGAAGGGATGGACCCTGAAGCTTTCTTT. Translating gives CASSLEGMDPEAFF.

This clonotype was seen at least ten times. The DNA of the CDR3 is TGTGCCAGCAGTGAAACGACCTACGAGCAGTACTTC. Its translation is CASSETTYEQYF. This rearrangement joins TRBV6-1 to TRBJ2-7; no reliable D call. Germline CDR1 MNHNS, CDR2 SASEGT. With 2 bases removed from V and 2 bases from J, the gap between germline ends came to 4 bases. The CDR3 extends over 12 amino acids.

The chain carries TRBV6-1 and TRBJ2-7; weak D call: TRBD1 (5 bases). The CDR3 has 15 residues. CDR1 is MNHNS and CDR2 is SASEGT in the germline V gene. Trimming removed 1 base at V and 2 bases at J, with 12 bases between. The CDR3: CASSEEKGLPYEQYF. The CDR3 bases are TGTGCCAGCAGTGAAGAAAAGGGGCTTCCCTACGAGCAGTACTTC.

This chain connects TRBV30 to TRBJ2-3; TRBD2 agrees at 14 bases. In germline, CDR1 is GTSNPN, CDR2 SVGIG (reference sequence). V was clipped by 4 bases and J by 3 bases; unmatched bases: 9. The CDR3 length is 17 residues. Here the CDR3 DNA reads TGTGCCTGGACCTCACCCCGGACTAGCGGGAGGACAGATACGCAGTATTTT. It yields the protein CAWTSPRTSGRTDTQYF.

Only a few counts were recorded for this clonotype. This chain links TRBV20-1 with TRBJ2-1, with D perhaps matching TRBD2 (6 bases). There are 15 residues in the CDR3. Germline CDR1 DFQATT, CDR2 SNEGSKA (reference sequence). Trimming left V 3 bases short and J 0 bases short, with 12 bases between. The CDR3 loop is CSASRERVSYNEQFF. The CDR3 coding sequence is TGCAGTGCTAGTCGGGAGCGTGTCTCCTACAATGAGCAGTTCTTC.

This clonotype was counted ten times or more. The chain carries TRBV2 and TRBJ2-3; 8 nucleotides match TRBD2. The CDR3 totals 14 residues. J was trimmed by 1 base and V by 8 bases; bases with no gene match: 5. Germline V gene lookup returns CDR1 SNHLY and CDR2 FYNNEI. The CDR3 spells CASQAGGGTDTQYF. DNA of the CDR3: TGTGCCAGCCAGGCGGGAGGTGGCACAGATACGCAGTATTTT.

The chain is built from TRBV24-1 and TRBJ2-1; 11 bases fit TRBD2. Germline values: CDR1 KGHDR, CDR2 SFDVKD. The CDR3 totals 15 residues. The V gene end was trimmed by 4 bases and the J gene end by 4 bases; junction bases not matched to a gene: 2. CDR3 bases: TGTGCCACCAGTGAGCCTAGCGGGAGGTACAATGAGCAGTTCTTC. Protein product: CATSEPSGRYNEQFF.

At least ten counts were recorded for this clonotype. This chain joins TRBV2 and TRBJ2-5; 8 bases fit TRBD1. This CDR3 comprises 16 residues. CDR1 is SNHLY and CDR2 is FYNNEI in the germline V gene. After removal of 5 bases from V and 5 bases from J, the junction contained 13 bases not matched to a gene. CDR3 coding DNA: TGTGCCAGCAGTTCAGAGCCAGGGGGCCCCCAGGAGACCCAGTACTTC. Its translation: CASSSEPGGPQETQYF.

This clonotype turned up a few times. The chain carries TRBV5-1 and TRBJ1-1; 9 nucleotides line up with TRBD1. CDR3 length: 15 residues. In germline, CDR1 is SGHRS, CDR2 YFSETQ. J gave up 5 bases and V 4 bases, and 9 bases lay outside the gene matches. This chain's CDR3 is CASSQTGGIRTEAFF. The CDR3 DNA is TGCGCCAGCAGCCAGACAGGGGGTATTCGAACTGAAGCTTTCTTT.

This clonotype was detected a few times. The chain is built from TRBV30 and TRBJ1-5; unclear D gene. The CDR3 is made up of 14 amino acids. Per the germline V gene, CDR1 is GTSNPN and CDR2 is SVGIG (reference sequence). V was cut by 4 bases and J by 1 base, with 11 bases left in between. The CDR3 here is CAWTRDSSNQPQHF. CDR3 bases: TGTGCCTGGACTAGGGATTCGAGCAATCAGCCCCAGCATTTT.

The chain uses TRBV6-6 and TRBJ2-1; maybe TRBD2 (5 bases). Trimming left V 0 bases short and J 6 bases short, with 6 bases between. This CDR3 contains 13 residues. Germline CDR1 MNHNY, CDR2 SVGAGI (reference sequence). For the CDR3, the DNA is TGTGCCAGCAGTTACTCTAGCGTCAATGAGCAGTTCTTC. It encodes CASSYSSVNEQFF.

This clonotype has more than one count but fewer than ten. The J gene is TRBJ2-3, the V gene TRBV20-1; D may be TRBD2 (6 bases). V lost 0 bases to trimming and J lost 0 bases, with 13 bases between them. The CDR3 covers 16 residues. Per germline, CDR1 DFQATT and CDR2 SNEGSKA (reference sequence). The CDR3 loop reads CSARDRQGGSTDTQYF. The CDR3 nucleotides read TGCAGTGCTAGAGATCGGCAGGGAGGAAGCACAGATACGCAGTATTTT.

This clonotype was counted only a few times. The J gene is TRBJ2-1, the V gene TRBV3-1; 11 positions agree with TRBD2. The length of the CDR3 is 17 residues. J lost 2 bases, V lost 0 bases, and 3 bases had no gene match. Germline CDR1 and CDR2: LGHDT and YNNKEL (reference sequence). The CDR3 spells CASSQEGTSGAYNEQFF. Here the CDR3 DNA reads TGTGCCAGCAGCCAAGAGGGGACTAGCGGAGCCTACAATGAGCAGTTCTTC.

This clonotype was seen just once. This sequence joins TRBV7-9 and TRBJ2-1, with 9 bases that match TRBD2. This CDR3 is 16 amino acids long. Germline CDR1 and CDR2: SEHNR and FQNEAQ (reference sequence). Trimming cost V 3 bases and J 8 bases; bases outside gene matches: 11. Here the CDR3 DNA reads TGTGCCAGCAGCTTGTTGTCTAGCGGGATGGATCATGAGCAGTTCTTC. Translation gives CASSLLSSGMDHEQFF.

This clonotype was picked up a small number of times. The chain employs TRBV28 and TRBJ1-5, with D unresolved. The germline CDR1 and CDR2 sequences are MDHEN and SYDVKM. This CDR3 spans 17 amino acids. With 2 bases removed from V and 0 bases from J, the gap between germline ends came to 14 bases. In DNA, the CDR3 is TGTGCCAGCAGTTTACCATCCGGGCAGTATAGCAATCAGCCCCAGCATTTT. Protein product: CASSLPSGQYSNQPQHF.

The table lists this clonotype with many counts. This chain connects TRBV28 to TRBJ2-3, with 8 bases fitting TRBD2. Germline V gives CDR1 MDHEN, CDR2 SYDVKM. This CDR3 is built from 16 residues. The V segment lost 6 bases and the J segment 0 bases; nucleotides outside the gene matches: 8. The CDR3 DNA reads as TGTGCCAGCAGCCCACTAGCGGCGGTGAGCACAGATACGCAGTATTTT. Protein sequence: CASSPLAAVSTDTQYF.

This clonotype was recorded a few times. The gene calls are TRBV12-3 or TRBV12-4 and TRBJ1-5; TRBD1 is a possible D gene (6 bases). The V end lost 3 bases, the J end lost 0 bases, and 18 bases lay between the germline ends. The CDR3 covers 18 residues. CDR3 residues: CASSLSGGGRYSNQPQHF. The CDR3 coding sequence is TGTGCCAGCAGTTTGTCGGGGGGCGGTCGGTATAGCAATCAGCCCCAGCATTTT.